This is a list of T cell receptor beta chains from one sample in a study of blood T cell repertoires in COVID-19. Here immunoSEQ multiplex PCR was the method, and the copy in TCRdb shows in-frame clones only, minus some. The table has fewer than 400,000 clones, 75% to 90% seen once. Sequencing was performed on PBMCs or T cells enriched from blood (not recorded which). These receptors were obtained from a man younger than 45 who had recovered from COVID-19. CDR3s include the opening cysteine and the closing phenylalanine or tryptophan. D genes are given only for firm matches. Expanded clones are given a class, and other clones once, few, many or no size at all.

CDR3 protein	CDR3 DNA	clone size	V gene	J gene	D gene
CASSGDRERAGELFF	TGTGCCAGCTCAGGGGACAGGGAAAGGGCCGGGGAGCTGTTTTTT	-	TRBV6-6	TRBJ2-2	TRBD1
CASRDRDTEAFF	TGTGCCAGCAGGGACAGGGACACTGAAGCTTTCTTT	-	TRBV2	TRBJ1-1	TRBD1
CASSPRDRVSSYEQYF	TGTGCCAGCAGCCCCCGGGACAGGGTAAGCTCCTACGAGCAGTACTTC	-	TRBV5-8	TRBJ2-7	TRBD1
CASEPFTGMSQPQHF	TGTGCCAGTGAACCGTTTACAGGGATGAGTCAGCCCCAGCATTTT	-	TRBV19	TRBJ1-5	-
CASSPVWTGPLTDTQYF	TGTGCCAGCAGCCCCGTGTGGACAGGCCCACTTACAGATACGCAGTATTTT	once	TRBV14	TRBJ2-3	TRBD1
CASSLLSGEYNEQFF	TGTGCCAGCAGCTTGCTATCCGGGGAATACAATGAGCAGTTCTTC	-	TRBV11-2	TRBJ2-1	-
CASNLGTGGREQYF	TGTGCCAGCAATCTAGGGACAGGGGGCCGCGAGCAGTACTTC	-	TRBV2	TRBJ2-7	TRBD1
CASSPTLGTGNTEAFF	TGTGCCAGCTCACCCACTCTAGGGACAGGGAACACTGAAGCTTTCTTT	once	TRBV18	TRBJ1-1	TRBD1
CASSREARNNQPQHF	TGTGCCAGCAGCCGAGAAGCTCGAAACAATCAGCCCCAGCATTTT	-	TRBV5-5	TRBJ1-5	-
CAWSPPGNTFTSYNSPLHF	TGTGCCTGGAGTCCCCCAGGGAATACCTTTACCTCCTATAATTCACCCCTCCACTTT	-	TRBV30	TRBJ1-6	-